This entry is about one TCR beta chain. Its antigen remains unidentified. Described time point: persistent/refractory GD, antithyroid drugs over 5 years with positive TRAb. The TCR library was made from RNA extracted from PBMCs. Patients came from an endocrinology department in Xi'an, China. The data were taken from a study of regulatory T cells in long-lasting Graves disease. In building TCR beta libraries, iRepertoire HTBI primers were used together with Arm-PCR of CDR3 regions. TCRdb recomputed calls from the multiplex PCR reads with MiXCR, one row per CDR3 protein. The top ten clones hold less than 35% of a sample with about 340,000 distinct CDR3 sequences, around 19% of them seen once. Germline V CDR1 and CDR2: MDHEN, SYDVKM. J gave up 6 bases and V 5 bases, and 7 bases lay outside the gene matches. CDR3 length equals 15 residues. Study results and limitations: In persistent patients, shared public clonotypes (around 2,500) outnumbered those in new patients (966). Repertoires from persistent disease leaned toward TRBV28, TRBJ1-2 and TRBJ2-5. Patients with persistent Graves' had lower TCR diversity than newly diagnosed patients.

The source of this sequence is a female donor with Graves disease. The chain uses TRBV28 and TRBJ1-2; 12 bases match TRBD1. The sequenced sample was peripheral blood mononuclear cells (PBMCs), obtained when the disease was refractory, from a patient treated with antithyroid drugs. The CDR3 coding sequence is TGTGCCAGCAGTGAGGGACAGGGGGCGCGGGATGGCTACACCTTC. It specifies CASSEGQGARDGYTF.